Shown below are 13 T cell receptor beta chains from a single sample sequenced in a study of T cell responses to AZD1222 COVID-19 vaccine. Profiled with immunoSEQ multiplex PCR; TCRdb holds only in-frame clones, not every one. The sample has around 250,000 clones; 85% to 95% are singletons. The source was peripheral blood, collected on day 0 of AZD1222 vaccination. These receptors came from an adult in good health.

The chain couples TRBV5-1 to TRBJ2-5, with 12 bases aligning to TRBD2. The CDR3 length is 14 residues. CDR1 and CDR2 (germline): SGHRS, YFSETQ. Trimming at V came to 1 base and at J to 5 bases, leaving 0 bases not matched to a gene. CDR3 sequence: CASSLTSGGETQYF. DNA of the CDR3: TGCGCCAGCAGCTTGACTAGCGGGGGGGAGACCCAGTACTTC.

The V and J genes are TRBV24-1 and TRBJ2-3; the match to TRBD2 covers 11 bases. This CDR3 region has 16 residues. V dropped 5 bases and J dropped 5; count of bases not matched to a gene: 8. Per germline, CDR1 KGHDR and CDR2 SFDVKD. For the CDR3, the DNA is TGTGCCACCAGTGTCCTACTAGCGGGGGAGAGAGATACGCAGTATTTT. As protein: CATSVLLAGERDTQYF.

The V and J genes are TRBV5-1 and TRBJ2-1; unclear D gene. Trimming stripped 3 bases from V and 0 bases from J, with 10 bases between. The CDR3 is 15 residues long. The germline CDR1 and CDR2 sequences are SGHRS and YFSETQ. The CDR3 DNA reads TGCGCCAGCAGCTCCCTCGAGAGCTCCTACAATGAGCAGTTCTTC. Translated, it gives CASSSLESSYNEQFF.

V and J are TRBV7-9 and TRBJ1-5; D unresolved. The CDR3 is made up of 13 amino acids. In germline, CDR1 is SEHNR, CDR2 FQNEAQ (reference sequence). Trimming stripped 8 bases from V and 2 bases from J, with 10 bases between. Written as DNA, the CDR3 is TGTGCCAGCTCGAATAGCGGCAATCAGCCCCAGCATTTT. The encoded protein is CASSNSGNQPQHF.

The chain links TRBV5-1 to TRBJ2-5, with unresolved D. The V end lost 2 bases, the J end lost 4 bases, and 15 bases lay between the germline ends. The length of the CDR3 is 15 residues. Per germline, CDR1 SGHRS and CDR2 YFSETQ. Written as DNA, the CDR3 is TGCGCCAGCAGCTTTTCGATCGGACGTCCAGAGACCCAGTACTTC. This sequence encodes CASSFSIGRPETQYF.

This clone was seen once. This rearrangement joins TRBV24-1 to TRBJ2-3, with 8 bases that match TRBD2. The CDR3 sequence is 15 residues long. The germline V gene encodes CDR1 KGHDR and CDR2 SFDVKD. J gave up 1 base and V 7 bases, and 6 bases lay outside the gene matches. CDR3 bases: TGTGCCACCAGGGAGAGCGGGAGAGGCACAGATACGCAGTATTTT. Its translation: CATRESGRGTDTQYF.

The rearrangement links TRBV9 to TRBJ2-3; 15 positions match TRBD2. The length of the CDR3 is 18 residues. CDR1 and CDR2 from the germline V gene are SGDLS and YYNGEE. J was trimmed by 2 bases and V by 3 bases; bases with no gene match: 7. The CDR3 region has the DNA TGTGCCAGCAGCGGCGCCGGGACTAGCGGGAGGACCACAGATACGCAGTATTTT. As protein: CASSGAGTSGRTTDTQYF.

The genes are TRBV6-2 or TRBV6-3 and TRBJ2-3; D perhaps matches TRBD2 (5 bases). Trimming removed 6 bases at V and 3 bases at J, with 10 bases between. Germline lookup yields CDR1 MNHEY and CDR2 SVGEGT. The CDR3 is made up of 13 amino acids. CDR3 protein: CASSQDSTDTQYF. The CDR3 DNA reads TGTGCCAGCAGCCAGGACTCTACAGATACGCAGTATTTT.

The chain combines TRBV7-8 with TRBJ2-1; no clear D gene. Per germline, CDR1 SGHVS and CDR2 FQNEAQ. Trimming left V 5 bases short and J 0 bases short, with 20 bases between. The CDR3 sequence is 18 residues long. CDR3 sequence: CASSRFRPATSSYNEQFF. As DNA, the CDR3 is TGTGCCAGCAGCCGATTCCGCCCGGCTACGAGCTCCTACAATGAGCAGTTCTTC.

V and J are TRBV6-5 and TRBJ1-2, with D perhaps TRBD1 (6 bases). Germline V gene sequence: CDR1 MNHEY, CDR2 SVGAGI. Deletions cut 5 bases from V and 8 bases from J, with 18 bases between. This CDR3 is 14 amino acids long. The CDR3 coding sequence is TGTGCCAGCAGTCATCCGGGGGGCGTCGACGGCTACACCTTC. Its translation: CASSHPGGVDGYTF.

This clone has just one count. This chain links TRBV5-1 with TRBJ2-7; no definite D call. The germline gives CDR1 SGHRS, CDR2 YFSETQ. V was shortened by 0 bases and J by 0 bases, with 7 bases between the two germline ends. This CDR3 is 14 amino acids long. The CDR3 is CASSLDGLSYEQYF. The CDR3 bases are TGCGCCAGCAGCTTGGATGGGCTCTCCTACGAGCAGTACTTC.

This chain uses TRBV5-1 with TRBJ2-3; D perhaps matches TRBD2 (7 bases). The CDR3 spans 15 residues. The ends were cut back, 0 bases at V and 4 bases at J, with 12 bases in the middle. Per the germline V gene, CDR1 is SGHRS and CDR2 is YFSETQ. DNA of the CDR3: TGCGCCAGCAGCTTGGATACAGGGAGGGCAGATACGCAGTATTTT. Translation: CASSLDTGRADTQYF.

J is TRBJ2-3 and V is TRBV5-1; 11 positions agree with TRBD1. The CDR3 sequence is 16 residues long. With V trimmed by 3 bases and J by 4 bases, 7 bases remained unmatched. The V gene's germline CDR1 is SGHRS and CDR2 YFSETQ. The CDR3 DNA reads TGCGCCAGCAGCTCGGGGCCGGGACAGGGGGCAGATACGCAGTATTTT. Translating gives CASSSGPGQGADTQYF.